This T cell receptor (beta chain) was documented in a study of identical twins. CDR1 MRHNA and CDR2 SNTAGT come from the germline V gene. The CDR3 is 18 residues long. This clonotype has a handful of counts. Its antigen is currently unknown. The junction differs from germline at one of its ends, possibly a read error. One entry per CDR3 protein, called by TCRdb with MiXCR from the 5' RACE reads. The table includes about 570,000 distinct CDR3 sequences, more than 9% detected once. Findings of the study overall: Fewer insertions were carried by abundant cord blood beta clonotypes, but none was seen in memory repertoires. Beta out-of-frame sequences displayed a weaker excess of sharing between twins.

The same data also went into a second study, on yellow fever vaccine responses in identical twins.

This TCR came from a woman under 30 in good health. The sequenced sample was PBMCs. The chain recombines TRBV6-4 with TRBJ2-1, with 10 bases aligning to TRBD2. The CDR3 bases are TGTGCCAGCAGTGACCAAGCGGGAGGGATTGGGTCCTACAATGAGCAGTTTTTC. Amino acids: CASSDQAGGIGSYNEQFF.